A selection of T cell receptor beta chains follows, all from one sample in a study of blood T cell repertoires in COVID-19. Clones were sequenced by immunoSEQ multiplex PCR, and TCRdb holds only the in-frame ones, with some missing. Counted here are 340,000 or so clones, 65% to 85% occurring once; the ten biggest clones make up approximately 3.1%. Sequenced sample: peripheral blood. These receptors all come from a man younger than 45 with active or convalescent COVID-19. Each CDR3 is given without its conserved first and last residue. A D gene is named only where the DNA matches it firmly.

d_call | j_call | v_call | cdr3_aa
TRBD1 | TRBJ2-5 | TRBV6-2/TRBV6-3 | ASSYDREETQY
NA | TRBJ2-1 | TRBV7-3 | ASSLDWNEQF
NA | TRBJ1-2 | TRBV19 | ASSIAAGRPNYGYT
TRBD1 | TRBJ1-5 | TRBV19 | ASNGQGGNQPQH
TRBD1 | TRBJ1-1 | TRBV10-3 | AISGVPGQGGTEAF
NA | TRBJ2-5 | TRBV27 | ASSLFGVQETQY
NA | TRBJ2-7 | TRBV7-6 | ASSLSSGFSYEQY
NA | TRBJ1-1 | TRBV7-3 | ASSFQGNTEAF
TRBD2 | TRBJ2-1 | TRBV7-6 | ASSPIAGWYNEQF
NA | TRBJ2-7 | TRBV7-9 | ASTLGAVPHEQY
TRBD1 | TRBJ2-1 | TRBV27 | ASTEDRASNEQF
NA | TRBJ1-2 | TRBV7-3 | ASSQTGGSYGYT
TRBD1 | TRBJ1-1 | TRBV9 | ASSVGIRQGNGNTEAF
TRBD2 | TRBJ2-1 | TRBV13 | ASSSTRGLAGGEQF
TRBD1 | TRBJ1-2 | TRBV5-1 | ASSFGLEPGQGNRYGYT
TRBD1 | TRBJ2-5 | TRBV5-8 | ASSRQGMQETQY
TRBD1 | TRBJ2-6 | TRBV5-5 | ASSGDRVSGANVLT
TRBD2 | TRBJ2-3 | TRBV24-1 | ATSDTGLTDTQY
NA | TRBJ2-7 | TRBV7-2 | ASSLLRNSYEQY
NA | TRBJ1-4 | TRBV21-1 | ASSKEGGDATNEKLF
NA | TRBJ2-7 | TRBV15 | ATSRDGSRSYEQY
NA | TRBJ1-1 | TRBV5-4 | ASSSGRFEAF
TRBD2 | TRBJ2-5 | TRBV7-9 | ASRSRPLAGGPGTQY
TRBD1 | TRBJ2-2 | TRBV7-2 | ASSLGGQGNTGELF
TRBD1 | TRBJ1-5 | TRBV6-2/TRBV6-3 | ASSYPWTGGGNQPQH
TRBD1 | TRBJ1-2 | TRBV5-3 | ARSSDRAYGYT
TRBD2 | TRBJ2-7 | TRBV6-5 | ASSTPTSGSYEQY
NA | TRBJ2-7 | TRBV12-3/TRBV12-4 | ASSPGLFYEQY
NA | TRBJ2-2 | TRBV10-3 | AISESSGLAGELF
NA | TRBJ2-2 | TRBV6-5 | ASSSQGPDTGELF
TRBD1 | TRBJ1-5 | TRBV10-1 | ASSKGADQPQH
TRBD1 | TRBJ1-5 | TRBV24-1 | ATSDQTTGVPGQPQH
TRBD2 | TRBJ2-7 | TRBV6-5 | ASSWTSGPYEQY
NA | TRBJ1-3 | TRBV18 | ASSPALTGNTIY
TRBD2 | TRBJ2-2 | TRBV6-5 | ASRIAGGPAGELF
TRBD2 | TRBJ2-1 | TRBV10-3 | AISTSGSSYNEQF
NA | TRBJ1-3 | TRBV5-1 | ASSLAPKGLSGNTIY
TRBD2 | TRBJ2-7 | TRBV4-2 | ASSQLAGGFSYEQY
NA | TRBJ1-5 | TRBV30 | AWSVRGGNQPQH
NA | TRBJ1-2 | TRBV5-1 | ASSLKRGGDYGYT
NA | TRBJ1-5 | TRBV30 | AWSGRVRQPQH
TRBD1 | TRBJ2-7 | TRBV7-8 | ASSQGQNYEQY
NA | TRBJ1-2 | TRBV19 | ASKSQGPTYGYT
NA | TRBJ2-1 | TRBV18 | ASSPTAYNEQF
NA | TRBJ1-1 | TRBV27 | ASSLSTGNTEAF